Listed below are T cell receptor beta chains from one sample, sequenced in a study of cytomegalovirus exposure and HLA in healthy donors. Sequenced by immunoSEQ multiplex PCR; TCRdb stores in-frame clones only, minus some. The repertoire has roughly 190,000 clones, about four fifths of them found once; the top ten carry approximately 4.8%. The material sequenced was PBMCs. All receptors derive from a man in his thirties or forties in good health and CMV-seropositive. The CDR3 runs from the conserved cysteine through the conserved F or W. Fields, in order: V gene, J gene, D gene, clone size, CDR3 DNA, CDR3 protein. A D gene is named only where the DNA matches it firmly. The size entry is marked missing in some rows and otherwise reads once, few, many or a size class.

TRBV30	TRBJ2-5	NA	NA	TGTGCCTGGAGTCGGGTCCAAGAGACCCAGTACTTC	CAWSRVQETQYF
TRBV5-1	TRBJ2-7	NA	NA	TGCGCCAGCAGCCCGCAGGGTATTCTCGTCTACGAGCAGTACTTC	CASSPQGILVYEQYF
TRBV25-1	TRBJ1-2	NA	NA	TGTGCCAGCAGTGAATATAACACTAACTATGGCTACACCTTC	CASSEYNTNYGYTF
TRBV7-9	TRBJ2-7	NA	NA	TGTGCCAGCAGCTTAGGTCAGGAAAAGCAGTACTTC	CASSLGQEKQYF
TRBV5-1	TRBJ2-7	NA	NA	TGCGCCAGCGGGTCGGGGGGCCTCAACTCCTACGAGCAGTACTTC	CASGSGGLNSYEQYF
TRBV7-9	TRBJ1-4	NA	NA	TGTGCCAGCAGCCCGGGAAGGGTAGAAGAAAAACTGTTTTTT	CASSPGRVEEKLFF
TRBV11-3	TRBJ2-3	NA	NA	TGTGCCAGCAGCTCCCGCAGGGATACGCAGTATTTT	CASSSRRDTQYF
TRBV10-2	TRBJ2-5	NA	NA	TGCGCCAGCAGTGACCCAGGCGACCAAGAGACCCAGTACTTC	CASSDPGDQETQYF
TRBV9	TRBJ1-3	NA	NA	TGTGCCAGCAGCGGGTCAGGGATACGATCTAGAAACACCATATATTTT	CASSGSGIRSRNTIYF
TRBV29-1	TRBJ1-4	NA	few	TGCAGCTTCCGGGGTCCCTCTAATGAAAAACTGTTTTTT	CSFRGPSNEKLFF
TRBV11-2	TRBJ2-3	TRBD2	NA	TGTGCCAGCAGCTTAGCAGCTAGCGGGAGTGGGCCAGATACGCAGTATTTT	CASSLAASGSGPDTQYF
TRBV6-1	TRBJ1-4	NA	NA	TGTGCCAGCAGTCAAGGGGCCCAAGGTGAAAAACTGTTTTTT	CASSQGAQGEKLFF
TRBV15	TRBJ2-2	NA	NA	TGTGCCACCAGCGGACCCGGGATACGGGACACCGGGGAGCTGTTTTTT	CATSGPGIRDTGELFF
TRBV7-9	TRBJ1-1	TRBD1	NA	TGTGCCAGCAGCAAGACAGGGGCGTCGAACACTGAAGCTTTCTTT	CASSKTGASNTEAFF
TRBV7-6	TRBJ2-2	TRBD2	few	TGTGCCAGCAGCTTAGGGGGACTAAACACCGGGGAGCTGTTTTTT	CASSLGGLNTGELFF
TRBV9	TRBJ1-4	NA	few	TGTGCCAGCAGCGCCGGACAGTTTAATGAAAAACTGTTTTTT	CASSAGQFNEKLFF
TRBV6-4	TRBJ2-2	NA	few	TGTGCCAGCAGTGAAGGACTCAACACCGGGGAGCTGTTTTTT	CASSEGLNTGELFF
TRBV11-1	TRBJ2-3	NA	NA	TGTGCCAGCAGCTTAGGGCTTTCAGATACGCAGTATTTT	CASSLGLSDTQYF
TRBV7-9	TRBJ2-3	NA	once	TGTGCCAGCAGCGGGAGGACGGAGGGTGGCACAGATACGCAGTATTTT	CASSGRTEGGTDTQYF
TRBV5-6	TRBJ1-5	NA	NA	TGTGCCAGCAGCTTGGGCGGTTCGAGCAATCAGCCCCAGCATTTT	CASSLGGSSNQPQHF
TRBV6-5	TRBJ2-7	TRBD2	NA	TGTGCCAGCAGTTACGGGTCGGGAGGCTCCTACGAGCAGTACTTC	CASSYGSGGSYEQYF
TRBV4-2	TRBJ1-5	TRBD1	NA	TGTGCCAGCAGCCAAGGGGGACAGTCCAATCAGCCCCAGCATTTT	CASSQGGQSNQPQHF
TRBV25-1	TRBJ1-1	NA	NA	TGTGCCAGCAGTGGAGGAATGAACACTGAAGCTTTCTTT	CASSGGMNTEAFF
TRBV10-3	TRBJ1-1	NA	once	TGTGCCATCAGTCCCCAGGAGAACACTGAAGCTTTCTTT	CAISPQENTEAFF
TRBV29-1	TRBJ2-1	TRBD1	NA	TGCAGCGTTGCAAGACCGGGACAGGGTTACAATGAGCAGTTCTTC	CSVARPGQGYNEQFF
TRBV6-1	TRBJ1-5	NA	few	TGTGCCAGCAGTGACCCCTTGCCCCAGCATTTT	CASSDPLPQHF
TRBV21-1	TRBJ2-2	NA	NA	TGTGCCAGCAGCAAAAAGGGTTGGACGGGAGAAGTCTGCACCGGGGAGCTGTTTTTT	CASSKKGWTGEVCTGELFF
TRBV7-3	TRBJ2-3	NA	NA	TGTGCCAGCAGCTTAAATCCCGCGGGGGATACGCAGTATTTT	CASSLNPAGDTQYF
TRBV5-4	TRBJ1-1	NA	NA	TGTGCCAGCAGCAAACAGGGAATGAACACTGAAGCTTTCTTT	CASSKQGMNTEAFF
TRBV9	TRBJ2-7	TRBD1	NA	TGTGCCAGCAGCTACGGGACAGGGCCCTACGAGCAGTACTTC	CASSYGTGPYEQYF
TRBV29-1	TRBJ2-7	NA	NA	TGCAGCGTTGCCACGGGGAGCTCCTACGAGCAGTACTTC	CSVATGSSYEQYF
TRBV10-3	TRBJ1-5	NA	NA	TGTGCCATCTCGCCCTCAGGTAGCAATCAGCCCCAGCATTTT	CAISPSGSNQPQHF
TRBV27	TRBJ1-4	TRBD1	NA	TGTGCCAGCAGTAGAGACAGGGCGGTGGAAAAACTGTTTTTT	CASSRDRAVEKLFF
TRBV7-3	TRBJ1-3	NA	once	TGTGCCAGCAGCCCCGGCGGCTCTGGAAACACCATATATTTT	CASSPGGSGNTIYF
TRBV5-1	TRBJ2-7	NA	NA	TGCGCCAGCAGCTTGGCCGGAGGGGGCAACTACGAGCAGTACTTC	CASSLAGGGNYEQYF
TRBV2	TRBJ1-1	NA	NA	TGTGCCAGCAGTCCGGAGCTGAACACTGAAGCTTTCTTT	CASSPELNTEAFF
TRBV6-5	TRBJ2-5	TRBD2	few	TGTGCCAGCAGTAAGAGCGGGGGGGTCCAAGAGACCCAGTACTTC	CASSKSGGVQETQYF
TRBV7-2	TRBJ2-7	NA	few	TGTGCCAGCAGCTTAGAAGGCCAGGTCGGCTACGAGCAGTACTTC	CASSLEGQVGYEQYF
TRBV7-8	TRBJ2-2	NA	few	TGTGCCAGCAGCCCCTACCAGGAAAGCGGGGAGCTGTTTTTT	CASSPYQESGELFF
TRBV10-3	TRBJ2-7	TRBD1	once	TGTGCCATCAGTGGGAGCTTCCGGGACAGGGGCCTCTACGAGCAGTACTTC	CAISGSFRDRGLYEQYF
TRBV5-6	TRBJ2-7	TRBD1	NA	TGTGCCAGCAGCGCTCCCGGGACAGGGGTCTTCCCCTACGAGCAGTACTTC	CASSAPGTGVFPYEQYF